This T cell receptor beta chain was obtained from a study of CD8 T cells in ankylosing spondylitis. Study-wide results and caveats: Clones linked with disease were CD8+ and fairly uncommon in the peripheral blood.

The CDR3 has 13 amino acids. Quantitative 5'-RACE with molecular barcodes generated TCR beta libraries. MiXCR, run by TCRdb on the 5' RACE reads, gives a single entry per CDR3 protein. The sample has 200,000 or so distinct CDR3 sequences, 10% to 15% seen once. Concerning this clonotype: Its antigen is unknown. Possible read error: a much larger clone is one base away.

The sequencing input was blood, either unsorted or a sorted T cell fraction (not recorded which). The chain uses TRBV12-3 or TRBV12-4 and TRBJ1-3, with TRBD1 matching over 7 bases. This TCR was sampled from a female donor with ankylosing spondylitis or in good health (not recorded which). The CDR3 nucleotides read TGTGTCAGCAGTCGACAGGGTGGAAACACCATATATTTT. It is translated as CVSSRQGGNTIYF.